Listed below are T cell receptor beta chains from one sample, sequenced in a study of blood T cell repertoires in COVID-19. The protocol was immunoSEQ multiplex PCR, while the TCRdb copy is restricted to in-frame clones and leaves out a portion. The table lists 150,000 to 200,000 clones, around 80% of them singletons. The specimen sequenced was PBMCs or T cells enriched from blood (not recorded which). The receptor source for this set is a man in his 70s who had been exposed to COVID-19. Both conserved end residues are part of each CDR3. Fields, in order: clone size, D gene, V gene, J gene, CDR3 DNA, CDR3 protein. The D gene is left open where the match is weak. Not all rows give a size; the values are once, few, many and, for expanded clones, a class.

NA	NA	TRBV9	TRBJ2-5	TGTGCCAGCGGGCGGGGAATGGGGGAGACCCAGTACTTC	CASGRGMGETQYF
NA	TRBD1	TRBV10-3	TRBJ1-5	TGTGCCACCAGAGGGACAGGGGCTCAGCCCCAGCATTTT	CATRGTGAQPQHF
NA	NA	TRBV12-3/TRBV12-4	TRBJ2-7	TGTGCCAGCAGAACGACGGTATCTAGGGAGCAGTACTTC	CASRTTVSREQYF
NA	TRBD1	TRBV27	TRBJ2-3	TGTGCCAGCAGGACGGGACAGGGGGCAGATACGCAGTATTTT	CASRTGQGADTQYF
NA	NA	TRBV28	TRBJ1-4	TGTGCCAGTGTGACAGGATCTCCAACTAATGAAAAACTGTTTTTT	CASVTGSPTNEKLFF
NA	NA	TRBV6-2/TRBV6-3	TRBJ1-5	TGTGCCAGCAGTTACGGCGCAGGGGGCAATCAGCCCCAGCATTTT	CASSYGAGGNQPQHF
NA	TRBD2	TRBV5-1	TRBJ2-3	TGCGCCAGCAGCTTGGGAGGACTAGCGGGAGGGCCACCGGATACGCAGTATTTT	CASSLGGLAGGPPDTQYF
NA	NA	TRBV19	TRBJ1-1	TGTGCCAGTAGTATAGATAATACAGGTGAAGCTTTCTTT	CASSIDNTGEAFF
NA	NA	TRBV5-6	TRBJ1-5	TGTGCCAGCAGCTTCGCAGGGACTTCGAGGCAGCCCCAGCATTTT	CASSFAGTSRQPQHF
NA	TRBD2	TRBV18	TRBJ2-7	TGTGCCAGCTCACCGCGGGAGTCCGGGGCGGGGCAGTACTTC	CASSPRESGAGQYF
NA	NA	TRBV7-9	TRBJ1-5	TGTGCCAGCAGCCGATTGGGGGCAGATGATAGCAATCAGCCCCAGCATTTT	CASSRLGADDSNQPQHF
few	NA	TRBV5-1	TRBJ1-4	TGCGCCAGCAGCTTGCAGGGCGGGGATGAAAAACTGTTTTTT	CASSLQGGDEKLFF
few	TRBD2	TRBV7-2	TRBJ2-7	TGTGCCAGCAGCTTAGCGTTCAGCGGCCTAGCGGGGCCTAGCTCCTACGAGCAGTACTTC	CASSLAFSGLAGPSSYEQYF
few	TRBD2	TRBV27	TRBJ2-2	TGTGCCAGCAGTTTACCGGGACTAGCGGGAGGGAACACCGGGGAGCTGTTTTTT	CASSLPGLAGGNTGELFF
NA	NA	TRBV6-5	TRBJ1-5	TGTGCCAGCAGTTCCAGGGGATCCAATCAGCCCCAGCATTTT	CASSSRGSNQPQHF
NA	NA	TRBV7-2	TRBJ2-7	TGTGCCAGCAGCTTATACGGGGAGAGCTCCTACGAGCAGTACTTC	CASSLYGESSYEQYF
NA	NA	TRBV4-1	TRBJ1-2	TGCGCCAGCAGCCTCCGGGAGGGCCGGGGCTATGGCTACACCTTC	CASSLREGRGYGYTF
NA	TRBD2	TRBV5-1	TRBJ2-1	TGCGCCAGCAGCAGAGGGGATGCGGGAGAACCCTACAATGAGCAGTTCTTC	CASSRGDAGEPYNEQFF